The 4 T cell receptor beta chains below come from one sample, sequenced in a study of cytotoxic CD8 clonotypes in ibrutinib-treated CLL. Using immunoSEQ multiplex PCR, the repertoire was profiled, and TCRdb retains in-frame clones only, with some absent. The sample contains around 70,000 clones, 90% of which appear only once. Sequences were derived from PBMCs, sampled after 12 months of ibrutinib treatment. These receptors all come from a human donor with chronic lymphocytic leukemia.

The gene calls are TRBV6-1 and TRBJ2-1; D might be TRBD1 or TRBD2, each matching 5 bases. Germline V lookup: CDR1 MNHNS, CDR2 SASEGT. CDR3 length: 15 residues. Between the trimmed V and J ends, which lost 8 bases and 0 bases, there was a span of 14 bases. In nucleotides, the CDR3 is TGTGCCAGCTGGGGACGACTGGGCTCCTACAATGAGCAGTTCTTC. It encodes CASWGRLGSYNEQFF.

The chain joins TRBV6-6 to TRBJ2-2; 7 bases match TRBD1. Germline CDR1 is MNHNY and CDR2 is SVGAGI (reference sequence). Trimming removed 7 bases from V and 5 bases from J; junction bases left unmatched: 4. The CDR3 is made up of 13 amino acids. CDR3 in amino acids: CASIPRGTGELFF. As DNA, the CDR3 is TGTGCCAGCATTCCCAGGGGGACCGGGGAGCTGTTTTTT.

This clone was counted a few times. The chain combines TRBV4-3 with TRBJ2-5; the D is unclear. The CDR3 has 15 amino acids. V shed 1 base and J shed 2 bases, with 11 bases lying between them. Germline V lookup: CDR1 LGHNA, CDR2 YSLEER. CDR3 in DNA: TGCGCCAGCAGCCAAGTTTCGCAGCCTCAAGAGACCCAGTACTTC. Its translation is CASSQVSQPQETQYF.

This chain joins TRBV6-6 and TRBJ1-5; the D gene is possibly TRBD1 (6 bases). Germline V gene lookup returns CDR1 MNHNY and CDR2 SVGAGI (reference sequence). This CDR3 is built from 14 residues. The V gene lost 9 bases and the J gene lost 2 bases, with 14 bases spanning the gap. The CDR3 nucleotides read TGTGCCAGTCGATGGGGGCGCGGCAATCAGCCCCAGCATTTT. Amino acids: CASRWGRGNQPQHF.